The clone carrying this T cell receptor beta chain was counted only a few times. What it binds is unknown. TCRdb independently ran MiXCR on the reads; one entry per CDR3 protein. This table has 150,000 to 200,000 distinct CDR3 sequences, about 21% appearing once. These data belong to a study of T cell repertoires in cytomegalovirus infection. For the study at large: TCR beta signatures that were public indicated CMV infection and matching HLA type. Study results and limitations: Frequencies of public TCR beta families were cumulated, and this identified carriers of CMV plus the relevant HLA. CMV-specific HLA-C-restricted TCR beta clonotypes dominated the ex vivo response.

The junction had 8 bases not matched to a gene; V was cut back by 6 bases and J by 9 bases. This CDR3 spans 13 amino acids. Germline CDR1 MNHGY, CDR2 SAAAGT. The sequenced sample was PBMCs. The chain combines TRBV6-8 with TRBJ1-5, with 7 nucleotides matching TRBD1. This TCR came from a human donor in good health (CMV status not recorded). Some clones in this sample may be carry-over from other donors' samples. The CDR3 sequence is CASSTTGLGPQHF. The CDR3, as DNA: TGTGCCAGCAGCACGACAGGGTTAGGGCCCCAGCATTTT.